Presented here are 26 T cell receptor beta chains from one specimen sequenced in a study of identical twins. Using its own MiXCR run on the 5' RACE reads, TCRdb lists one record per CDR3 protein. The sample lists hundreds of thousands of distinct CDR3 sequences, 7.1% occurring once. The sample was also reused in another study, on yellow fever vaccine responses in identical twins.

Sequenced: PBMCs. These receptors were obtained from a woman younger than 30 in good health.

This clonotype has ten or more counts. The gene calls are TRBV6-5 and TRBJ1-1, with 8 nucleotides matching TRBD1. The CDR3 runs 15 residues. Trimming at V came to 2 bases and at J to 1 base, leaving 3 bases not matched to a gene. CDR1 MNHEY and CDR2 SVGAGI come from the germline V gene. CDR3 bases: TGTGCCAGCAGTTACGCCGGACAGGGGAACACTGAAGCTTTCTTT. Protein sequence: CASSYAGQGNTEAFF.

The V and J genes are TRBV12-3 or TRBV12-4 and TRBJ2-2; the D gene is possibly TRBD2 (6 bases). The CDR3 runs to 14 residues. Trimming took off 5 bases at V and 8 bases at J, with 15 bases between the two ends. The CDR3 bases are TGTGCCAGCAGTCCCGGGACTCTGTCGGGGGAGCTGTTTTTT. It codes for CASSPGTLSGELFF.

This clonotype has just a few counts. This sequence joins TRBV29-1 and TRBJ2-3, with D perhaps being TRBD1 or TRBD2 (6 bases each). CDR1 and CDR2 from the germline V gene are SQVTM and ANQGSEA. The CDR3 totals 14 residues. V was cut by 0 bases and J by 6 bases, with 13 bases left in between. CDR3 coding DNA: TGCAGCGTTGAAGACGGTAGGGGGGCTGATACGCAGTATTTT. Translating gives CSVEDGRGADTQYF.

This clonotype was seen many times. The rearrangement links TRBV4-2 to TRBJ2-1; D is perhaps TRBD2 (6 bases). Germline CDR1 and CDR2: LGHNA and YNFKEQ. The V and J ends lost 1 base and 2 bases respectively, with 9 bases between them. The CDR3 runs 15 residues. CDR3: CASSQAEGTYNEQFF. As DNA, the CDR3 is TGTGCCAGCAGCCAAGCGGAGGGGACCTACAATGAGCAGTTCTTC.

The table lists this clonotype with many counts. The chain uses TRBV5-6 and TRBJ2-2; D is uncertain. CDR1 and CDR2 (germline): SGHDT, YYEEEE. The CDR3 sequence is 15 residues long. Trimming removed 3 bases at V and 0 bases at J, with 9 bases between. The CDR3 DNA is TGTGCCAGCAGCTCTTGGCCCACGAACACCGGGGAGCTGTTTTTT. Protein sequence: CASSSWPTNTGELFF.

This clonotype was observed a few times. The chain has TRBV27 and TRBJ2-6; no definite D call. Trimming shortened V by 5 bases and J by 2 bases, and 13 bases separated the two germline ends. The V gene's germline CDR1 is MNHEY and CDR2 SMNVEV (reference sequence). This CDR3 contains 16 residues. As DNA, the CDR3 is TGTGCCAGCAGTGACCGTCAATTGGCTGGGGCCAACGTCCTGACTTTC. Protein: CASSDRQLAGANVLTF.

The CDR3 region has the DNA TGTGCCAGCAGCGGGACTAGCGGGGGGAACCAAGAGACCCAGTACTTC. Its translation: CASSGTSGGNQETQYF. V usage is TRBV13 and J usage is TRBJ2-5, with 15 bases identical to TRBD2. The CDR3 sequence is 16 residues long. Trimming at V came to 5 bases and at J to 0 bases, leaving 1 base not matched to a gene. Germline-derived CDR1 and CDR2 are PRHDT and FYEKMQ (reference sequence).

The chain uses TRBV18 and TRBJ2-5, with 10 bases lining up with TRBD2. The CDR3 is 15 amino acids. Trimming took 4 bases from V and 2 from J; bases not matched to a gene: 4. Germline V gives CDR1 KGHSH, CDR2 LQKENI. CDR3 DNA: TGTGCCAGCTCACGGGGGACTAGCGAACAAGAGACCCAGTACTTC. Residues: CASSRGTSEQETQYF.

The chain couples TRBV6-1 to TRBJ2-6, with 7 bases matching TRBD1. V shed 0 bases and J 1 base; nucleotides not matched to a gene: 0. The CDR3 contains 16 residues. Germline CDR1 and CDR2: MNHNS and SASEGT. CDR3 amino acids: CASSEATGSGANVLTF. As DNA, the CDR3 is TGTGCCAGCAGTGAAGCGACAGGGTCTGGGGCCAACGTCCTGACTTTC.

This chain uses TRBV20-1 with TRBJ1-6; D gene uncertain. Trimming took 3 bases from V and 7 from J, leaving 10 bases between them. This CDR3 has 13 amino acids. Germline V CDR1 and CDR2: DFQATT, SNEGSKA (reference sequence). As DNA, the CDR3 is TGCAGTGCTAGGAAAGACCCGAATTCACCCCTCCACTTT. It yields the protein CSARKDPNSPLHF.

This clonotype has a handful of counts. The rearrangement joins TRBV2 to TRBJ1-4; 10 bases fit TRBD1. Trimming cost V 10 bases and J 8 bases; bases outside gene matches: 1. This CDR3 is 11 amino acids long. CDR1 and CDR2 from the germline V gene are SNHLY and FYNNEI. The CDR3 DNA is TGTGCCACGGGACAGGGGGAAAAACTGTTTTTT. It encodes CATGQGEKLFF.

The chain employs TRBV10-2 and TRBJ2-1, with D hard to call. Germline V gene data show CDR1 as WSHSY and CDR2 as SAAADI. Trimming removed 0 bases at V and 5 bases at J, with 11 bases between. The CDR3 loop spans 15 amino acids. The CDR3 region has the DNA TGCGCCAGCAGTGAGTCGCTGCGGCTGAACAATGAGCAGTTCTTC. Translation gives CASSESLRLNNEQFF.

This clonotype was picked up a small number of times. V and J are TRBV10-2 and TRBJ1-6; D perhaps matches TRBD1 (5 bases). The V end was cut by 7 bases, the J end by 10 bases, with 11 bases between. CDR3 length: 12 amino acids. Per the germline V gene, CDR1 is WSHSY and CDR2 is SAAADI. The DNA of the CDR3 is TGCGCCAGCATGCCCAGGGACTCACCCCTCCACTTT. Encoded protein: CASMPRDSPLHF.

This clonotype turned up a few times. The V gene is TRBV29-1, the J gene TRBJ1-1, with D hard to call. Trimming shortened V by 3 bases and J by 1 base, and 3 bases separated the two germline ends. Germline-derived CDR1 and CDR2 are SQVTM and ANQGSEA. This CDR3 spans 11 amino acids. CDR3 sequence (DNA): TGCAGCGTTGATGAGAACACTGAAGCTTTCTTT. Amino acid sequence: CSVDENTEAFF.

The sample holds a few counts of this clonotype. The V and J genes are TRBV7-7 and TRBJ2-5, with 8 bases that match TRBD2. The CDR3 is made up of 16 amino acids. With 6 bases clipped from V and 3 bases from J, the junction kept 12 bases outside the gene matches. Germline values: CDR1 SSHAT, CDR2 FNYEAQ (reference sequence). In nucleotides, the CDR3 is TGTGCCAGCAGTCACTCAGCGGGGGCAAACGAAGAGACCCAGTACTTC. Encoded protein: CASSHSAGANEETQYF.

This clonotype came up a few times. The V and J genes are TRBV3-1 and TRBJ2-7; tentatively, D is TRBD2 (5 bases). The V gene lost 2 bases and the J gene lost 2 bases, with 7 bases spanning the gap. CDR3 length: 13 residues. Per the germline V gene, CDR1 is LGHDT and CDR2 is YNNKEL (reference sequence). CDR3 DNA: TGTGCCAGCAGCCAACACGGGACCTACGAGCAGTACGTC. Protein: CASSQHGTYEQYV.

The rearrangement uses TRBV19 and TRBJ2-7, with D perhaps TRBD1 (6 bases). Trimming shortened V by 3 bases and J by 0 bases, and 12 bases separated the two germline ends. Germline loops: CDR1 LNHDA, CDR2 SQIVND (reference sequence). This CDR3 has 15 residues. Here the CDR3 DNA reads TGTGCCAGTAGTATCTCCGGGACAAACTCCTACGAGCAGTACTTC. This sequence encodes CASSISGTNSYEQYF. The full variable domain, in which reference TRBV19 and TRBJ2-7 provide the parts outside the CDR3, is DGGITQSPKYLFRKEGQNVTLSCEQNLNHDAMYWYRQDPGQGLRLIYYSQIVNDFQKGDIAEGYSVSREKKESFPLTVTSAQKNPTAFYLCASSISGTNSYEQYFGPGTRLTVT.

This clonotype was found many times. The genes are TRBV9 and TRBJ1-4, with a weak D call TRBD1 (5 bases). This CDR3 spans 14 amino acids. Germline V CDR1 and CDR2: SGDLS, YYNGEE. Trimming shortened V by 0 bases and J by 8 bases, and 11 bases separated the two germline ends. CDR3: CASSVAAGYEKLFF. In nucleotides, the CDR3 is TGTGCCAGCAGCGTAGCGGCAGGGTACGAAAAACTGTTTTTT.

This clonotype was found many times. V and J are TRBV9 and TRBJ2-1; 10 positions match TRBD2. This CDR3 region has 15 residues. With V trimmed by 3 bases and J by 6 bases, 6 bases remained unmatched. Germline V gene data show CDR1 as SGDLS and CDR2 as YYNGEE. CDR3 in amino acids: CASSAFLAGVNEQFF. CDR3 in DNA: TGTGCCAGCAGCGCCTTCCTAGCGGGGGTCAATGAGCAGTTCTTC.

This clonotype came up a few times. The CDR3 coding sequence is TGTGCCAGCAGCTACCGACTAGCGGGGCTCTACAATGAGCAGTTCTTC. Its protein is CASSYRLAGLYNEQFF. The chain links TRBV11-2 to TRBJ2-1; TRBD2 agrees at 11 bases. The germline gives CDR1 SGHAT, CDR2 FQNNGV. With V trimmed by 4 bases and J by 3 bases, 5 bases remained unmatched. There are 16 residues in the CDR3.

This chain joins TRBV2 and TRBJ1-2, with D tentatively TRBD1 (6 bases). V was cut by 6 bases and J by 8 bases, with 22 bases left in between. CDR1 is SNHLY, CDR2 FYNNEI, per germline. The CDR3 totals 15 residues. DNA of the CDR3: TGTGCCAGCAGCGAATGGGGGGCCATGGGAAAGGGCTACACCTTC. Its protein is CASSEWGAMGKGYTF.

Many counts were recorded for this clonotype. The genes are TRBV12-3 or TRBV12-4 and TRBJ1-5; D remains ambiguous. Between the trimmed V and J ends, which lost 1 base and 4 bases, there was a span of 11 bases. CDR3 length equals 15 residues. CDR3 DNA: TGTGCCAGCAGTTTAGTAGGGCATGGGAATCAGCCCCAGCATTTT. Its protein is CASSLVGHGNQPQHF.

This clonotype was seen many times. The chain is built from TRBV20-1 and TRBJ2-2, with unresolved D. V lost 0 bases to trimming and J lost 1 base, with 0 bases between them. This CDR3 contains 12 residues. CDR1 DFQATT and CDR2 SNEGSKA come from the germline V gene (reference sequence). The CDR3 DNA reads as TGCAGTGCTAGAGAGAACACCGGGGAGCTGTTTTTT. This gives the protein CSARENTGELFF.

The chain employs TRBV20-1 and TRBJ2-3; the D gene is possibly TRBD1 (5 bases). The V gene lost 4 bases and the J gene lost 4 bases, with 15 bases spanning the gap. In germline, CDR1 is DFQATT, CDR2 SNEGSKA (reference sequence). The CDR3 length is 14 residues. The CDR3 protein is CSANDVGRADTQYF. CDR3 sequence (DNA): TGCAGTGCTAACGACGTGGGGCGCGCAGATACGCAGTATTTT.

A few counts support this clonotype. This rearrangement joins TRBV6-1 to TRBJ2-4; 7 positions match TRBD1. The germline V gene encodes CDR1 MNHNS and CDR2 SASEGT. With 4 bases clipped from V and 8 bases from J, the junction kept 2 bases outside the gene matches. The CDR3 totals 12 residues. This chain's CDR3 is CASSGQGDIQYF. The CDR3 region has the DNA TGTGCCAGCAGTGGACAGGGCGACATTCAGTACTTC.

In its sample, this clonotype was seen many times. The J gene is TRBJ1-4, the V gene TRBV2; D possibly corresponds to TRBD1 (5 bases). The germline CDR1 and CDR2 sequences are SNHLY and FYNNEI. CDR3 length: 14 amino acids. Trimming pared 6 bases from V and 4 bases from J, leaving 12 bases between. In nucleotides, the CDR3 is TGTGCCAGCAGGGCGACAGACAATAATGAAAAACTGTTTTTT. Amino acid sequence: CASRATDNNEKLFF.